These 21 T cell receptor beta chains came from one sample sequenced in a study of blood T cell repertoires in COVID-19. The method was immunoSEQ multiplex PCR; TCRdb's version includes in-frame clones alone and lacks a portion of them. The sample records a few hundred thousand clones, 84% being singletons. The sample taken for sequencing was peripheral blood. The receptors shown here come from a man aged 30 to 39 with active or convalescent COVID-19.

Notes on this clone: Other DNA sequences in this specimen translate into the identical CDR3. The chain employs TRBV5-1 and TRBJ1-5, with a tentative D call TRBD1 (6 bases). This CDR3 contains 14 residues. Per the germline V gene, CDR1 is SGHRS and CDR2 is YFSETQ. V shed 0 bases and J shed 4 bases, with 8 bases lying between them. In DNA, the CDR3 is TGCGCCAGCAGCTTGGAGGGGGAAAATCAGCCCCAGCATTTT. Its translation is CASSLEGENQPQHF.

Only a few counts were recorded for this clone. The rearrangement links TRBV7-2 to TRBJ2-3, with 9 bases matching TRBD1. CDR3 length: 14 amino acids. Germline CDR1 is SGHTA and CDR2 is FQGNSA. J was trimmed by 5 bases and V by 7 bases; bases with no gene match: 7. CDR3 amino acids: CASTEQGAGDTQYF. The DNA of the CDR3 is TGTGCCAGCACCGAACAGGGGGCAGGAGATACGCAGTATTTT.

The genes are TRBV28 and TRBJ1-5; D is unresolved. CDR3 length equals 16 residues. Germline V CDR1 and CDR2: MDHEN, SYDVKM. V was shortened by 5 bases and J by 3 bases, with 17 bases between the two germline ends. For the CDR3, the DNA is TGTGCCAGCAGTCCCTTCATTGAATGGGCCAATCAGCCCCAGCATTTT. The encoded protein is CASSPFIEWANQPQHF.

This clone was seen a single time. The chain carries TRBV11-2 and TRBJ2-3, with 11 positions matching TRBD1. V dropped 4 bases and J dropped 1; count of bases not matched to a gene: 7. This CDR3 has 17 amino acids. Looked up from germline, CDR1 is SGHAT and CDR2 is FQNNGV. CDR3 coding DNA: TGTGCCAGCAGCTCGGGACAGGGGGGATCCCGCACAGATACGCAGTATTTT. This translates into CASSSGQGGSRTDTQYF. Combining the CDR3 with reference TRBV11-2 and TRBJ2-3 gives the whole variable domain EAGVAQSPRYKIIEKRQSVAFWCNPISGHATLYWYQQILGQGPKLLIQFQNNGVVDDSQLPKDRFSAERLKGVDSTLKIQPAKLEDSAVYLCASSSGQGGSRTDTQYFGPGTRLTVL.

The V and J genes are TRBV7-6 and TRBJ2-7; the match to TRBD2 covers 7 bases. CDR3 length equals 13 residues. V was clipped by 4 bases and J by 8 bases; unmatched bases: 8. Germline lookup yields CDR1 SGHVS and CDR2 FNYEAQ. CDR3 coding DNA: TGTGCCAGCAGCTCGGGGGGAGGTCATAAGCAGTACTTC. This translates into CASSSGGGHKQYF.

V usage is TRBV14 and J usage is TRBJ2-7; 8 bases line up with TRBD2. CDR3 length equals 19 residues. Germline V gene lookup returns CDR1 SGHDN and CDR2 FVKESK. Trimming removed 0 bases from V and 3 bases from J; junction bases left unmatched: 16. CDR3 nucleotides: TGTGCCAGCAGCCAAGAGTCGTTATGGAGTGAGCGGGGGATCTACGAGCAGTACTTC. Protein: CASSQESLWSERGIYEQYF. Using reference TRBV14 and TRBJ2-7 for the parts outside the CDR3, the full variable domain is EAGVTQFPSHSVIEKGQTVTLRCDPISGHDNLYWYRRVMGKEIKFLLHFVKESKQDESGMPNNRFLAERTGGTYSTLKVQPAELEDSGVYFCASSQESLWSERGIYEQYFGPGTRLTVT.

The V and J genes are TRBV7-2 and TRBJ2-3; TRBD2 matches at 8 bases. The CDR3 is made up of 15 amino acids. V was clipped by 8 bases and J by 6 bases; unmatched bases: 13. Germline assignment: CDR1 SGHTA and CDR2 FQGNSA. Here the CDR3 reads CASFPYGGASDTQYF. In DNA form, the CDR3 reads TGTGCCAGCTTCCCTTACGGGGGGGCTTCCGATACGCAGTATTTT.

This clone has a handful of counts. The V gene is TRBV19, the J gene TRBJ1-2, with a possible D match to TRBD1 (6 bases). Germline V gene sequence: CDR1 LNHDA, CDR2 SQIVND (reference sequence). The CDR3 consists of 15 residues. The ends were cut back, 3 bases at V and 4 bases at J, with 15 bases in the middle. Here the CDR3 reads CASSMGQGRSYGYTF. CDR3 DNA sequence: TGTGCCAGTAGTATGGGGCAGGGGCGCTCCTATGGCTACACCTTC.

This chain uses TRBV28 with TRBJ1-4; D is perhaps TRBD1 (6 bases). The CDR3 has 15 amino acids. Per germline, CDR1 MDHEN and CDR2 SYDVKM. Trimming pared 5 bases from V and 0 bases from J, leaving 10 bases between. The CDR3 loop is CASSTRTATNEKLFF. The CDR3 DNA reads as TGTGCCAGCAGTACCCGGACAGCAACTAATGAAAAACTGTTTTTT.

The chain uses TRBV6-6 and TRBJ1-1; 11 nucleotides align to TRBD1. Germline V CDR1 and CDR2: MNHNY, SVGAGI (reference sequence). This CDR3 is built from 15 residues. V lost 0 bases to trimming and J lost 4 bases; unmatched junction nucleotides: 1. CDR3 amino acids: CASSYSDRGLTEAFF. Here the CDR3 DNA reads TGTGCCAGCAGTTACTCGGACAGGGGGCTCACTGAAGCTTTCTTT.

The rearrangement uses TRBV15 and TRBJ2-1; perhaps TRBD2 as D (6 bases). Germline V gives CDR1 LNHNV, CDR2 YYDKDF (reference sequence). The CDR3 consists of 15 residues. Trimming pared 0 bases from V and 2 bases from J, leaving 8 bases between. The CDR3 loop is CATSRDTGAYNEQFF. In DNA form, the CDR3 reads TGTGCCACCAGCAGAGATACGGGGGCCTACAATGAGCAGTTCTTC.

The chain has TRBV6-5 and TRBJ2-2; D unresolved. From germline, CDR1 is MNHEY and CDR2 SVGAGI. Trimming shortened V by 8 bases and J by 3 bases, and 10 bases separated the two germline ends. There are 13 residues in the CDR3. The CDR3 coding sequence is TGTGCCAGCGCGGCGCGATACACCGGGGAGCTGTTTTTT. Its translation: CASAARYTGELFF.

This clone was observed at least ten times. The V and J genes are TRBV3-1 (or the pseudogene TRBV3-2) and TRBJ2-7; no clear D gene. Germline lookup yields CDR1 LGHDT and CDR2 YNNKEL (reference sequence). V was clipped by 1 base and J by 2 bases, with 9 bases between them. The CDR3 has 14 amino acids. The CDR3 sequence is CASSQVPGPYEQYF. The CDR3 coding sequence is TGTGCCAGCAGCCAAGTGCCAGGTCCCTACGAGCAGTACTTC.

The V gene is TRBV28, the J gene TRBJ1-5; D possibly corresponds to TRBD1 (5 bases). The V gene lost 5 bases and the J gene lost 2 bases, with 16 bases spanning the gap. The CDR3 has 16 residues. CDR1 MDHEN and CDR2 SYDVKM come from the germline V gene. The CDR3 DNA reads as TGTGCCAGCAGTCCCCCCTTATACAGGCGCAATCAGCCCCAGCATTTT. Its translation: CASSPPLYRRNQPQHF.

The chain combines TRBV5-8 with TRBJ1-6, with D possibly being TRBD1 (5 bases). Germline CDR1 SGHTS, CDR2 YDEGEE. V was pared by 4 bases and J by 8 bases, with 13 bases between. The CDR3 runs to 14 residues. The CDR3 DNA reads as TGTGCCAGCAGCGCGGGAGGGGATTATTCACCCCTCCACTTT. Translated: CASSAGGDYSPLHF.

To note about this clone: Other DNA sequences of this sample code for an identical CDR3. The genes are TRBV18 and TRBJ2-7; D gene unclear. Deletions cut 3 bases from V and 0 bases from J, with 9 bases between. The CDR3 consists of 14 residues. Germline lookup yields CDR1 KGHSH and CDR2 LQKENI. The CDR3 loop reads CASSPSTGSYEQYF. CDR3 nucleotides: TGTGCCAGCTCACCTTCGACGGGCTCCTACGAGCAGTACTTC.

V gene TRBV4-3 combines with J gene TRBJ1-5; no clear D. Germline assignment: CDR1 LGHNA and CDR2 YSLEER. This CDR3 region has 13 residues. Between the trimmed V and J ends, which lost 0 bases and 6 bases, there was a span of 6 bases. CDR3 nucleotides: TGCGCCAGCAGCCAAGAAGCGGGTCAGCCCCAGCATTTT. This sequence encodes CASSQEAGQPQHF.

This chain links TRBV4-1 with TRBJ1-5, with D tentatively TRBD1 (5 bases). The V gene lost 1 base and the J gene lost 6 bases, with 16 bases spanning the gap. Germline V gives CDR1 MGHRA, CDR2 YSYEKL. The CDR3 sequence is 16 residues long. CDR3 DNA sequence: TGCGCCAGCAGCCAAGTGAGTAGGGGAGGCAGTCAGCCCCAGCATTTT. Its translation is CASSQVSRGGSQPQHF.

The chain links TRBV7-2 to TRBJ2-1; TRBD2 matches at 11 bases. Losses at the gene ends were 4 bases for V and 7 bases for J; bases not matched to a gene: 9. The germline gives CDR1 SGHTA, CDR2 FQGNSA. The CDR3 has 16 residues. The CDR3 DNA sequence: TGTGCCAGCAGCTCGGTAGCGGGAGGGCCGCAAAATGAGCAGTTCTTC. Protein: CASSSVAGGPQNEQFF.

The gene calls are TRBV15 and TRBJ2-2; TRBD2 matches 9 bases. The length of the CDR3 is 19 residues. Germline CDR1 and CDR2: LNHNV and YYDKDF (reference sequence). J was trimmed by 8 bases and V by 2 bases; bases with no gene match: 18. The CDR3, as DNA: TGTGCCACCAGCAGACGCCGATCCGGTCGGACTAGCGAAGTGGGGGAGCTGTTTTTT. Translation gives CATSRRRSGRTSEVGELFF.

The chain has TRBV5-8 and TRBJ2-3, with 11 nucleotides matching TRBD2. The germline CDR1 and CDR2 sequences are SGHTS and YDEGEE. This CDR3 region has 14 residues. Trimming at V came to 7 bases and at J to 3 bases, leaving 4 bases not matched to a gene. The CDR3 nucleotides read TGTGCCAGCGAGCGGACTAGCGGGACAGATACGCAGTATTTT. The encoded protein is CASERTSGTDTQYF.